This T cell receptor beta chain was observed in a study of shared clonotypes between healthy human individuals. On the study more broadly: The plates for each donor numbered three CD4 naive, three CD4 memory, two CD8 naive and one CD8 memory.

The germline V gene encodes CDR1 LGHNT and CDR2 FRNRAP. Deletions cut 5 bases from V and 0 bases from J, with 2 bases between. The CDR3 runs to 11 residues. Sequencing was performed with immunoSEQ multiplex PCR; in TCRdb, only in-frame clones are kept and a portion is missing. The data hold some 500,000 clones, with 90% to 96% observed a single time. Sequenced: naive CD4+ T cells sorted from blood. Subset in this sample: CD45RA+ positively selected. V and J are TRBV12-5 and TRBJ2-7; D remains ambiguous. This TCR was recovered from a woman aged 25 to 45 in good health. The CDR3 reads CASGTSYEQYF. Written as DNA, the CDR3 is TGTGCTAGTGGTACCTCCTACGAGCAGTACTTC. The whole variable domain, filled in from reference TRBV12-5 and TRBJ2-7, reads DARVTQTPRHKVTEMGQEVTMRCQPILGHNTVFWYRQTMMQGLELLAYFRNRAPLDDSGMPKDRFSAEMPDATLATLKIQPSEPRDSAVYFCASGTSYEQYFGPGTRLTVT.